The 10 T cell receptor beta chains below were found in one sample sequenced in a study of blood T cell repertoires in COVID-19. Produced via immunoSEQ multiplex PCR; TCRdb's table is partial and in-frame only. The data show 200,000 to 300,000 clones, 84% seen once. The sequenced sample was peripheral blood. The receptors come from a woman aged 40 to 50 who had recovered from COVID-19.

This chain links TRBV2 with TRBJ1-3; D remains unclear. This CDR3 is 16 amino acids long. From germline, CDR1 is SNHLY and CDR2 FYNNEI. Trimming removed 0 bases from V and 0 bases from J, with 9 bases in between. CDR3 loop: CASSEAHQNSGNTIYF. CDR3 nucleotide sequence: TGTGCCAGCAGTGAAGCTCATCAAAACTCTGGAAACACCATATATTTT.

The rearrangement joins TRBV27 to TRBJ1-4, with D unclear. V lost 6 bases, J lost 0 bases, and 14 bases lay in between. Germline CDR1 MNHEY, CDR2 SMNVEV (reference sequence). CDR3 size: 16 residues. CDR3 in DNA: TGTGCCAGCAGCCTTGACATTTCTCCAACTAATGAAAAACTGTTTTTT. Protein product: CASSLDISPTNEKLFF.

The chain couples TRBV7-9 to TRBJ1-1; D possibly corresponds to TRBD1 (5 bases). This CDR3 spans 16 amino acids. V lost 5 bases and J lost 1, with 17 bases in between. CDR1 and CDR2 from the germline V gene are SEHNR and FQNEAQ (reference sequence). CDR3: CASSDSWGLQNTEAFF. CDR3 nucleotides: TGTGCCAGCAGCGACTCGTGGGGACTGCAGAACACTGAAGCTTTCTTT.

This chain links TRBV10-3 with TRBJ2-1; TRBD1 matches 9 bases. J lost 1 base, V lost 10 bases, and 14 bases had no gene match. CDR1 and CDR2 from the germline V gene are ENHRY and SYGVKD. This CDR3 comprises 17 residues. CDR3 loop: CATTDRGVLKSYNEQFF. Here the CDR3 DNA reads TGTGCCACGACGGACAGGGGCGTCCTGAAATCCTACAATGAGCAGTTCTTC.

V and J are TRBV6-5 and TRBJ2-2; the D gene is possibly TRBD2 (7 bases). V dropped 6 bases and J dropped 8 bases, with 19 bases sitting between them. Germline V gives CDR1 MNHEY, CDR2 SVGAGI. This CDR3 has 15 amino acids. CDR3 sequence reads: CASSRGAYFGGELFF. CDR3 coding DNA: TGTGCCAGCAGCCGGGGGGCCTATTTCGGTGGGGAGCTGTTTTTT.

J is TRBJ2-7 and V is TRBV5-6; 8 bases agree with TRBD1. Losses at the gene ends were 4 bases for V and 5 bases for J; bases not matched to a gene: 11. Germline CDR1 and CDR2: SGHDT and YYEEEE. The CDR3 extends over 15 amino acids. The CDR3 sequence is CASSPVGDRFNEQYF. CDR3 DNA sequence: TGTGCCAGCAGCCCCGTAGGGGACAGGTTCAACGAGCAGTACTTC. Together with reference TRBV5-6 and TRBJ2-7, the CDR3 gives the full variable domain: DAGVTQSPTHLIKTRGQQVTLRCSPKSGHDTVSWYQQALGQGPQFIFQYYEEEERQRGNFPDRFSGHQFPNYSSELNVNALLLGDSALYLCASSPVGDRFNEQYFGPGTRLTVT.

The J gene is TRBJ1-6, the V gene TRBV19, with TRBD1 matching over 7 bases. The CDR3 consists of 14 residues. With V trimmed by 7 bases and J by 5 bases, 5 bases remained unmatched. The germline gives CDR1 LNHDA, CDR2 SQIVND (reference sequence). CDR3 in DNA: TGTGCCAGTAACCCGCAGGGGGATAATTCACCCCTCCACTTT. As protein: CASNPQGDNSPLHF.

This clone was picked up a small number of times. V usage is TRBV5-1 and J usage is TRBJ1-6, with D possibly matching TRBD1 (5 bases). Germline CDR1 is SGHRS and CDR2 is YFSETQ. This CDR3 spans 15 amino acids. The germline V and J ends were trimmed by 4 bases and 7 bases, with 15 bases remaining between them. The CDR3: CASSLQGPGNSPLHF. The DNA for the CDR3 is TGCGCCAGCAGCCTGCAGGGTCCAGGGAATTCACCCCTCCACTTT.

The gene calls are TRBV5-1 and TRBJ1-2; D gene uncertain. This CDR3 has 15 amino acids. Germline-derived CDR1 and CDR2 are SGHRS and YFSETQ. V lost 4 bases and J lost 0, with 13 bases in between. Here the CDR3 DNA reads TGCGCCAGCAGCCTTACGCAGGTTACTAACTATGGCTACACCTTC. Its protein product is CASSLTQVTNYGYTF.

The CDR3 coding sequence is TGTGCCAGCAGCTCTCCCGCGACAGGCGGGGAGACCCAGTACTTC. As protein: CASSSPATGGETQYF. The chain uses TRBV5-4 and TRBJ2-5; possibly TRBD1 for D (6 bases). The V and J ends lost 3 bases and 5 bases respectively, with 17 bases between them. Germline assignment: CDR1 SGHNT and CDR2 YYREEE (reference sequence). This CDR3 contains 15 residues.